This is a list of T cell receptor beta chains from one sample in a study of blood T cells in healthy people across ages. TCRdb analysed the 5' RACE reads with MiXCR anew, one entry per CDR3 protein. The table lists 700,000 to 900,000 distinct CDR3 sequences, approximately 55% of them singletons. The sample taken for sequencing was blood. Every receptor here comes from a man aged 80 or over in good health. The conserved cysteine and the conserved F or W are not part of the CDR3 here.

TRBV24-1	TRBJ2-6	AIGSRSQGSGANVLT
TRBV2	TRBJ2-3	ATNRARTDTQY
TRBV20-1	TRBJ2-5	SARGGQETRY
TRBV12-3/TRBV12-4	TRBJ2-1	ASSVGLVNEQF
TRBV6-1	TRBJ2-5	ASSEGRLAGVSAQY
TRBV4-2	.	ASSQDSQGRYEQY
TRBV12-3/TRBV12-4	TRBJ1-4	ASSRSTNEKLF
TRBV7-2	.	ASSPLIGRSQETQY
TRBV21-1	TRBJ2-7	TSRLRDRSSYEQY
TRBV6-5	TRBJ1-5	ASRGQVGNQPQH
TRBV5-4	TRBJ2-5	ASSLQGAGRETQY
TRBV5-1	TRBJ2-7	ASSTGLADPYEQY
TRBV11-2	TRBJ1-2	ASSLDDRGYGYT
TRBV2	TRBJ1-4	ASSEARTLGGKLF
TRBV20-1	TRBJ2-4	SARNLGATAKNIQY
TRBV15	TRBJ2-4	ATRLIRAKNIQY
TRBV29-1	TRBJ2-3	NIQTSGSTDTQY
TRBV28	TRBJ2-2	ASSRQGEDGELF
TRBV11-2	TRBJ2-3	ASQNGDTQLTDTQY
TRBV11-2	TRBJ2-5	ASSLYVQETQY
TRBV12-3/TRBV12-4	TRBJ2-5	ASSLHEAQETQY
TRBV28	TRBJ1-1	ASTTGTEAF
TRBV7-9	TRBJ2-5	ATQRNGGGETQY
TRBV6-5	TRBJ1-1	ASSYKPTLGNTEAF
TRBV15	TRBJ2-1	ATSRGVQGGMDEQF
TRBV20-1	TRBJ1-2	SATRGIGYGYT
TRBV28	TRBJ2-7	ASSSRDSRWAYEQY
TRBV27	TRBJ1-5	ASSPLTGVNQPQH
TRBV28	TRBJ2-3	ASGAGNTDTQY
TRBV3-1	TRBJ2-1	ASSQVVAGGNNEQF
TRBV3-1	TRBJ2-1	ASSQLGSSRGEQF
TRBV29-1	TRBJ2-1	SVGIQNNEQF
TRBV24-1	TRBJ2-7	ATSDSRNSAYEQY
TRBV27	TRBJ2-7	ASGELGMYEQY
TRBV7-3	TRBJ2-1	ASSWGLAGVYEQF
TRBV6-6	.	ASTSGNQETQY
TRBV7-2	TRBJ2-1	ASSLATTRYNEQF
TRBV27	TRBJ2-4	ASSFPLAGVWY
TRBV27	TRBJ2-7	ASRGWSEEPNEQY
TRBV24-1	.	ATSDSGRGREQY
TRBV5-1	TRBJ2-2	ASSLAWQAGELF
TRBV9	TRBJ2-6	ASSVLPTSGANVLT
TRBV29-1	TRBJ1-2	SVPIFNRVGDGYT
TRBV10-3	TRBJ1-4	AIRKTGNNEKLF
TRBV29-1	TRBJ1-2	SGGGDGYT
TRBV18	TRBJ2-3	ASSPLSDRKGRYAY
TRBV3-1	TRBJ2-6	ASSQGGLVGVGSGANVLT
TRBV5-1	TRBJ1-1	ASSSGWGTEAF
TRBV28	TRBJ2-4	ASSLRGTGVNIQY
TRBV27	TRBJ2-7	ASSQGGGRASYEQY
TRBV12-3/TRBV12-4	TRBJ1-6	ASSPPNSPLH
TRBV20-1	TRBJ2-1	SAQLGNEQF
TRBV3-1	TRBJ1-1	ASSQDLGVTNTEAF
TRBV2	TRBJ1-2	ASTRQGSPDGYT
TRBV12-3/TRBV12-4	TRBJ2-3	ASRLGRNTQY
TRBV7-2	TRBJ2-4	ASSLAGAKNIQY